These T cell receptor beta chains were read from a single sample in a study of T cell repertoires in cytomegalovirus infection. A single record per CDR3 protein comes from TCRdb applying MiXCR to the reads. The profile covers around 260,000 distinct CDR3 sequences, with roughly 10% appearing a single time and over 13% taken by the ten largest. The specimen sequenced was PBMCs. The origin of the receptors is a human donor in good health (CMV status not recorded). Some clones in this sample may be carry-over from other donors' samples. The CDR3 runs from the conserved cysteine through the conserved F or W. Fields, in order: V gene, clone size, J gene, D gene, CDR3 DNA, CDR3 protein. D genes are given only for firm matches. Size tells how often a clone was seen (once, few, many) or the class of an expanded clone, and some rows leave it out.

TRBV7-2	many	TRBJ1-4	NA	TGTGCCAGCAGCCCGCACAGGGATGAAAAACTGTTTTTT	CASSPHRDEKLFF
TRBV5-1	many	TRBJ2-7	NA	TGCGCCAGCAGCTTGAATGAGGAGACAGCCTACGAGCAGTACTTC	CASSLNEETAYEQYF
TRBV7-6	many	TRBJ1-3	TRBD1	TGTGCCAGCAGCTTAGGACAGGGAGGGCACACCATATATTTT	CASSLGQGGHTIYF
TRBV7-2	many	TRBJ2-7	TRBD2	TGTGCCAGCAGCCAGGGTTGGGGCGGGGGATCCGAGCAGTACTTC	CASSQGWGGGSEQYF
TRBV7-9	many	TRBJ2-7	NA	TGTGCCAGCAGCTTAGTCGGCGGGTCGGAGCAGTACTTC	CASSLVGGSEQYF
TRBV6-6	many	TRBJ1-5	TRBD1	TGTGCCACGCGAGCCCTGGACAGGGGCCGGCCTAATCAGCCCCAGCATTTT	CATRALDRGRPNQPQHF
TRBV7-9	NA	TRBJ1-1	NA	TGTGCCAGCACCCAACCCCCTAACACTGAAGCTTTCTTT	CASTQPPNTEAFF
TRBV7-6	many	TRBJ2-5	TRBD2	TGTGCCAGCAGCTCCTCTAGCGGGGGGGCCAGAGAGACCCAGTACTTC	CASSSSSGGARETQYF
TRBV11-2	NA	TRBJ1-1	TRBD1	TGTGCCAGCAGCTTAGATCTAGACAGGGCACGCACTGAAGCTGTCTTT	CASSLDLDRARTEAVF
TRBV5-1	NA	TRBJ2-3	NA	TGCGCCAGCACTATAACGGGGCGTAACACAGATACGCAGTATTTT	CASTITGRNTDTQYF
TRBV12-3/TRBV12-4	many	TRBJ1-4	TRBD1	TGTGCCAGCAGTTTCCAGCTAACAGGGGAACTTGAAAAACTGTTTTTT	CASSFQLTGELEKLFF
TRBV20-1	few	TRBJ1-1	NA	TGCAGTGCTAGAGATCGAAGCAGGGGCCAAAACACTGAAGCTTTCTTT	CSARDRSRGQNTEAFF
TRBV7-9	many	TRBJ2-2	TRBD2	TGTGCCAGCAGCTCCCGACTAGCGGGAGGGCCGATCGGGGAGCTGTTTTTT	CASSSRLAGGPIGELFF
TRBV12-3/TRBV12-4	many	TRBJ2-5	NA	TGTGCCAGCAGTTTGGGCCCCTTCCAGTACTTC	CASSLGPFQYF
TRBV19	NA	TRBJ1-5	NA	TGTGCCAGTAGTATTCCACAGGGTGGCAATCAGCCCCAGCATTTT	CASSIPQGGNQPQHF
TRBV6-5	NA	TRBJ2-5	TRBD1	TGTGCCAGCAGATACGGACAGGGAGTTCAAGAGACCCAGTACTTC	CASRYGQGVQETQYF
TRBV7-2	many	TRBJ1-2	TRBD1	TGTGCCAGCAGGACAGGGGGCGGCGGCTACACCTTC	CASRTGGGGYTF
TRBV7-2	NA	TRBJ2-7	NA	TGTGCCAGCAGCTTATTTGCGGGTACTGGCGAGCAGTACTTC	CASSLFAGTGEQYF
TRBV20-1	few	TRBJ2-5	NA	TGCAGTGCTCAACTACAGGAGGGCCAAGAGACCCAGTACTTC	CSAQLQEGQETQYF
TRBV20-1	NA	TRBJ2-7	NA	TGCAGTGCCAACCGGGGGACCTACGAGCAGTACTTC	CSANRGTYEQYF
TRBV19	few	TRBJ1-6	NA	TGTGCCAGTAGTCCCCCGGGGGGCGGCTCACCCCTCCACTTT	CASSPPGGGSPLHF
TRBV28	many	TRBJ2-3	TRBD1	TGTGCCAGCAGTTCCGGAACAGGGGGCGTCACAGATACGCAGTATTTT	CASSSGTGGVTDTQYF
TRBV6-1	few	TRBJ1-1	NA	TGTGCCAGCAGGCAGCAAAAGAACACTGAAGCTTTCTTT	CASRQQKNTEAFF
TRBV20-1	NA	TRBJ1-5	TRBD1	TGCAGCGGGACAGGGGACATCGGTCAGCCCCAGCATTTT	CSGTGDIGQPQHF
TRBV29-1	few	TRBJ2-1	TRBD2	TGCAGCGTCGCCGCCACCTTAAGCGGGGATAACAATGAGCAGTTCTTC	CSVAATLSGDNNEQFF
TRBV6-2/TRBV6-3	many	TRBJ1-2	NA	TGTGCCAGCAGCGGCGGTTTAGGCTATGGCTACACCTTC	CASSGGLGYGYTF
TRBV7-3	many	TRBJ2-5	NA	TGTGCCAGCAGCTTAACAGGCGACCGCGGAGAGACCCAGTACTTC	CASSLTGDRGETQYF
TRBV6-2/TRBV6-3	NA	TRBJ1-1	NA	TGTGCCAGCAGCCCTCAAAGGGACAAGAACACTGAAGCTTTCTTT	CASSPQRDKNTEAFF
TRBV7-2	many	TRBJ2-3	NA	TGTGCCAGCAGTTCCTCTAGCGTTTATACGCAGTATTTT	CASSSSSVYTQYF
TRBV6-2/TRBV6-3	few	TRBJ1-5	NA	TGTGCCAGCAGGGGTCGGTTGGGGGATGGAAATCAGCCCCAGCATTTT	CASRGRLGDGNQPQHF
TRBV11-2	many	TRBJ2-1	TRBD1	TGTGCCAGCAGCCATCGACAGGGTAACAATGAGCAGTTCTTC	CASSHRQGNNEQFF
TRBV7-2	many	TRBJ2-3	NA	TGTGCCAGCAGCTCGAGAGGAGCGGGCTCGATCACAGATACGCAGTATTTT	CASSSRGAGSITDTQYF
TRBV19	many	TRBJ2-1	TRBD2	TGTGCCAGTAGTATAGGAAGGTCCCTCGGACTAGCGGGAAGTCGTCAGTCCTACAATGAGCAGTTCTTC	CASSIGRSLGLAGSRQSYNEQFF
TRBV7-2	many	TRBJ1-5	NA	TGTGCCAGCAGCTTAGCCACCGGACAGAGTAATCAGCCCCAGCATTTT	CASSLATGQSNQPQHF
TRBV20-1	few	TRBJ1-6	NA	TGCAGTGCTAGAGATAGGGGCCGTAATTCACCCCTCCACTTT	CSARDRGRNSPLHF
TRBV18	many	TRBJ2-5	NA	TGTGCCAGCTCACTCCCTGCCGGGACCCAAGAGACCCAGTACTTC	CASSLPAGTQETQYF
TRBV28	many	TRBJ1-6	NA	TGTGCCAGCACCCTGGGAATGGCAGATTCACCCCTCCACTTT	CASTLGMADSPLHF
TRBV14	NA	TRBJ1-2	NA	TGTGCCAGCAGCCAAAGGCAGGGAGGTCTGAACTATGGCTACACCTTC	CASSQRQGGLNYGYTF
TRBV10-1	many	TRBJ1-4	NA	TGCGCCAGCAGTGATGGAGCAAATGAAAAACTGTTTTTT	CASSDGANEKLFF
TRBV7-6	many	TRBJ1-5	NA	TGTGCCAGCAGCCGACGGAAGCAGGGGAGTCAGCCCCAGCATTTT	CASSRRKQGSQPQHF
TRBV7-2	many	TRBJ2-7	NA	TGTGCCAGCAGCTTAGGACGCGGGGCAGAGCAGTACTTC	CASSLGRGAEQYF
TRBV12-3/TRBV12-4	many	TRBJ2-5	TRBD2	TGTGCCAGCAGTTTTAGCGGGGGGAACAAAGAGACCCAGTACTTC	CASSFSGGNKETQYF
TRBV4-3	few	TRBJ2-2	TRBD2	TGCGCCAGCAGCCAGTACCGGACTAGCGCAAACACCGGGGAGCTGTTTTTT	CASSQYRTSANTGELFF
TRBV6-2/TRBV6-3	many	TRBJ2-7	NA	TGTGCCAGCAGTCCGGGACGGACTACCTACGAGCAGTACTTC	CASSPGRTTYEQYF
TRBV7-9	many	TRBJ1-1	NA	TGTGCCAGCAGCTTAACAGGTGAAACTGAAGCTTTCTTT	CASSLTGETEAFF
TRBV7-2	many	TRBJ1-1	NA	TGTGCCAGCAGCTTTAGTAAGGGCGGCACTGAAGCTTTCTTT	CASSFSKGGTEAFF
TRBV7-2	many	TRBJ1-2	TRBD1	TGTGCCAGCAGCTTTGACAGGGCGGGGGGCTACACCTTC	CASSFDRAGGYTF
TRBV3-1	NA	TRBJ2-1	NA	TGTGCCAGCAGCCATTTCGGGTACAATGAGCAGTTCTTC	CASSHFGYNEQFF